This is a list of T cell receptor beta chains from one sample in a study of T cell repertoires in cytomegalovirus infection. One entry per CDR3 protein, called by TCRdb with MiXCR from the reads. This repertoire shows almost 90,000 distinct CDR3 sequences, approximately 30% found once; its top ten account for 71%. Which antigens these TCRs recognize remains unknown. The sequencing used CD8+ T cells from cultured PBMCs, collected from culture after CMV antigen stimulation. These receptors were obtained from a human donor in good health (CMV status not recorded). Some clones in this sample may be carry-over from other donors' samples. Both conserved end residues are part of each CDR3. D genes are given only for firm matches. Expanded clones get a size class; other rows say once, few or many, or leave the size out.

TRBJ2-1 TRBV6-5 TRBD2 . TGTGCCAGCAGTTACGTAGCGGGGGCCCCATACAATGAGCAGTTCTTC CASSYVAGAPYNEQFF
TRBJ2-1 TRBV7-8 TRBD2 few TGTGCCAGCAGCCCGTTTGAGAGCGGGGGGACCTCCTACAATGAGCAGTTCTTC CASSPFESGGTSYNEQFF
TRBJ1-2 TRBV7-9 . . TGTGGCAGCAGCACGGGTCGGTCCGAAACTAACTATGGCTACACCTTC CGSSTGRSETNYGYTF
TRBJ1-1 TRBV2 . many TGTGCCAGCAGTGAAATGTCGAGTGGGGGGGAAGCTTTCTTT CASSEMSSGGEAFF
TRBJ2-7 TRBV10-3 . many TGTGCCATCAGTGAGAGAGGGGGGGCCACTCATTACGAGCAGTACTTC CAISERGGATHYEQYF
TRBJ2-2 TRBV6-2/TRBV6-3 . . TGTGCCAGCAAACCGGACACAGGTTTTGGCGCCGGGGAGCTGTTTTTT CASKPDTGFGAGELFF
TRBJ2-7 TRBV5-1 . many TGCGCCAGCAGCTCCGACTCACAAGCCTACGAGCAGTACTTC CASSSDSQAYEQYF
TRBJ1-2 TRBV5-1 . . TGCGCCAGCAGCCCGGCGGGGGGGCCCTCTGGCTACACCTTC CASSPAGGPSGYTF
TRBJ2-1 TRBV5-6 . few TGTGCCAGCACCGACAGACAGGTTAGCTCCTACAATGAGCAGTTCTTC CASTDRQVSSYNEQFF
TRBJ1-1 TRBV12-3/TRBV12-4 . . TGTGCCAGCTCATTTTCTAGAGCCGCTTTCTTT CASSFSRAAFF
TRBJ2-1 TRBV28 TRBD2 . TGTGCCAGCAGTATCCTTTTAAGCGGGACTTACAATGAGCAGTTCTTC CASSILLSGTYNEQFF
TRBJ2-3 TRBV12-3/TRBV12-4 . . TGTGCCAGCAGCCCCTTCCCGGGACGGCGGGATACGCAGTATTTT CASSPFPGRRDTQYF
TRBJ1-1 TRBV12-3/TRBV12-4 . few TGTGCCAGCAGTTTAATCGGGTACACTGAAGCTTTCTTT CASSLIGYTEAFF
TRBJ1-4 TRBV29-1 . . TGCAGCGTTGGGACCCAGAATGAAAAACTGTTTTTT CSVGTQNEKLFF
TRBJ2-1 TRBV7-8 . many TGTGCCAGCAGCCCCAGAATCGGTCCTTCCTACAATGAGCAGTTCTTC CASSPRIGPSYNEQFF
TRBJ1-5 TRBV7-9 . many TGTGCCAGCAGCTTAACCGGGGCTTTCGAGCCCCAGCATTTT CASSLTGAFEPQHF
TRBJ2-7 TRBV11-2 TRBD2 . TGTGCCAGCAGCTTAGAACCTCTTTCTAGCGGGGGGGCGTACGAGCAGTACTTC CASSLEPLSSGGAYEQYF
TRBJ2-5 TRBV12-3/TRBV12-4 TRBD2 . TGTGCCAGCAGTTTAGCTAGCGGGGGACGCGAGACCCAGTACTTC CASSLASGGRETQYF
TRBJ1-1 TRBV6-5 . . TGTGCCAGCAGTTACGGACACAACACTGAAGCTTTCTTT CASSYGHNTEAFF
TRBJ2-2 TRBV20-1 TRBD2 many TGCAGTGCTAGAGGACCACTAGCGGGGGAAAACACCGGGGAGCTGTTTTTT CSARGPLAGENTGELFF
TRBJ2-2 TRBV29-1 . . TGCAGCGACGCAAGAGGGCCGATTAACACCGGGGAGCTGTTTTTT CSDARGPINTGELFF